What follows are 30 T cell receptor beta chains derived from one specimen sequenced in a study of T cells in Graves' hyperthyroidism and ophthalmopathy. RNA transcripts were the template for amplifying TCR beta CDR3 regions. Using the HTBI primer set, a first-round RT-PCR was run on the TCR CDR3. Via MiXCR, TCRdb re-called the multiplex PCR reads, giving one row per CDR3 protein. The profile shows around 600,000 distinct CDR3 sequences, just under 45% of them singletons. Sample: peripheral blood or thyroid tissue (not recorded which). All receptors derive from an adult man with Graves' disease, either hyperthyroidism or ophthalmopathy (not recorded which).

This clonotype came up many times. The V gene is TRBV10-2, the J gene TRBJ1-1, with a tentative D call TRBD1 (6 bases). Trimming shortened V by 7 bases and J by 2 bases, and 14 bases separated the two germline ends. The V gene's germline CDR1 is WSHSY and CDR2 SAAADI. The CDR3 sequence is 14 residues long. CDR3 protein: CASNPTGKNTEAFF. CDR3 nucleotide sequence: TGCGCCAGCAACCCGACAGGCAAAAACACTGAAGCTTTCTTT.

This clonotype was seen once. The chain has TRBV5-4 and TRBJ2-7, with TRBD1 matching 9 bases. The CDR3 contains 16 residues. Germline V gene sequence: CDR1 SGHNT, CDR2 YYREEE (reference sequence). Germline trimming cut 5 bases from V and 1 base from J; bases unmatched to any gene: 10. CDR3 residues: CASSASDRGESYEQYF. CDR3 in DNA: TGTGCCAGCAGTGCCTCGGACAGGGGCGAATCCTACGAGCAGTACTTC.

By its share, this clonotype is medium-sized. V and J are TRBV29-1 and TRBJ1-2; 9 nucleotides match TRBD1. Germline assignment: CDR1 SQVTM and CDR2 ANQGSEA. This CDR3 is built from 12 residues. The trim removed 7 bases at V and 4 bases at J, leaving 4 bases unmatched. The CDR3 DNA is TGCAGCGGACTGGGACAGGGCTATGGCTACACCTTC. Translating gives CSGLGQGYGYTF.

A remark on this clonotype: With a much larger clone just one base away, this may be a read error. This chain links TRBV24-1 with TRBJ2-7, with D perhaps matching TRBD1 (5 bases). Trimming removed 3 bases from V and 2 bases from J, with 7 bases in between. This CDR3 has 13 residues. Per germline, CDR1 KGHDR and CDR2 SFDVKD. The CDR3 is CATSDTGPYEQYF. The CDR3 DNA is TGTGCCACCAGTGATACAGGACCCTACGAGCAGTACTTC.

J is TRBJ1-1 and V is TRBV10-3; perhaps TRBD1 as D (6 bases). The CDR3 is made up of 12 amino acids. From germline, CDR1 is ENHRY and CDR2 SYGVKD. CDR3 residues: CAPDRRNTEAFF. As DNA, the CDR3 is TGTGCTCCTGACAGGAGGAACACTGAAGCTTTCTTT.

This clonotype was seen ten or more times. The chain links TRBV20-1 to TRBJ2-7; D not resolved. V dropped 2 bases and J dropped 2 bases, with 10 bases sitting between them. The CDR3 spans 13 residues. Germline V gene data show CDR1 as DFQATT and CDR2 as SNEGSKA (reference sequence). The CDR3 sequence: CSARRAGAYEQYF. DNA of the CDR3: TGCAGTGCTAGAAGGGCAGGCGCCTACGAGCAGTACTTC.

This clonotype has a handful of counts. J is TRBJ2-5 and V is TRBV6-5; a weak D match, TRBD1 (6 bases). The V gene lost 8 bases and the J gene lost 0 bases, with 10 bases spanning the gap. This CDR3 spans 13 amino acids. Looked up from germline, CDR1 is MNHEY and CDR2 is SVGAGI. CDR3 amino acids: CASDQGYQETQYF. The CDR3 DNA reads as TGTGCCAGCGATCAGGGGTACCAAGAGACCCAGTACTTC.

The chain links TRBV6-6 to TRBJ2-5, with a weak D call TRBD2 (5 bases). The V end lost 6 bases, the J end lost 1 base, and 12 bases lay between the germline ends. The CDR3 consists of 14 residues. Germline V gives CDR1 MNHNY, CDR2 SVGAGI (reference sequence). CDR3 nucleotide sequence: TGTGCCAGCAGCCTACTAGGCCCCCAAGAGACCCAGTACTTC. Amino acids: CASSLLGPQETQYF.

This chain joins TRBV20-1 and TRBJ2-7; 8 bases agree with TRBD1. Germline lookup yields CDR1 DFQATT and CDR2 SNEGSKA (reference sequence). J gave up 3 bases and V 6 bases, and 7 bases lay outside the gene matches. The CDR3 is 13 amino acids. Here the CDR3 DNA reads TGCAGTGCCCTAACGACAGGGGACTACGAGCAGTACTTC. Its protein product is CSALTTGDYEQYF.

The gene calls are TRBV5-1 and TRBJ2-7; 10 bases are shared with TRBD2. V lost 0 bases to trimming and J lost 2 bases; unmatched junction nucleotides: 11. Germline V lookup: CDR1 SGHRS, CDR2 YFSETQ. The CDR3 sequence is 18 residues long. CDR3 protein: CASSLGLAGAGAPYEQYF. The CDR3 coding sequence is TGCGCCAGCAGCTTGGGGCTAGCGGGAGCGGGAGCACCCTACGAGCAGTACTTC.

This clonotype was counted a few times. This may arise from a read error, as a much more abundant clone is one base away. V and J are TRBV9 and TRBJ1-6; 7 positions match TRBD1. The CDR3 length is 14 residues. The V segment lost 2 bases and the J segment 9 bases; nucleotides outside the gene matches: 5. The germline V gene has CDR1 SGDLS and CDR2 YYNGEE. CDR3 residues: CASSVTGVVSPLHF. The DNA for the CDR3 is TGTGCCAGCAGCGTCACAGGGGTCGTTTCACCCCTCCACTTT.

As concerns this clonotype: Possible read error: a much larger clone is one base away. CDR3 amino acids: CSIDPQGARETQYF. In DNA, the CDR3 is TGCAGCATTGATCCCCAGGGGGCGCGGGAGACCCAGTACTTC. The chain uses TRBV29-1 and TRBJ2-5, with 8 bases that match TRBD1. Germline CDR1 reads SQVTM; CDR2 reads ANQGSEA. CDR3 size: 14 residues.

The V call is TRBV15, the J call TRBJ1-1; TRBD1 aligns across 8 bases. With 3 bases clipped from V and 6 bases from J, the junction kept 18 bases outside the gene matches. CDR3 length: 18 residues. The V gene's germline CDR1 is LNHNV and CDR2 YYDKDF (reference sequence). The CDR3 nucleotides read TGTGCCACCAGCAGCTTGGCCGTCTTACGACAGGGGTCGTCTGAAGCTTTCTTT. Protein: CATSSLAVLRQGSSEAFF.

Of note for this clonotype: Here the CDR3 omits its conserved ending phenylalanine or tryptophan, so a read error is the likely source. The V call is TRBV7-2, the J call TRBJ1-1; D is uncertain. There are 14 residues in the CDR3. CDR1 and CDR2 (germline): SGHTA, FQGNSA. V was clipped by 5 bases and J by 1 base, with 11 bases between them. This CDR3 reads CASSKTTENTEAFL. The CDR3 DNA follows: TGTGCCAGCAGCAAGACGACCGAGAACACTGAAGCTTTCCTT.

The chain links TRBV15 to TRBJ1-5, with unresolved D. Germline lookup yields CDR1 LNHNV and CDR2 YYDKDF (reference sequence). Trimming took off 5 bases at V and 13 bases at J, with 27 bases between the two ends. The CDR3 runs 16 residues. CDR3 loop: CATSGRAEASGRPQHF. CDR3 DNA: TGTGCCACCAGCGGACGAGCGGAGGCTAGCGGGAGGCCGCAGCATTTT.

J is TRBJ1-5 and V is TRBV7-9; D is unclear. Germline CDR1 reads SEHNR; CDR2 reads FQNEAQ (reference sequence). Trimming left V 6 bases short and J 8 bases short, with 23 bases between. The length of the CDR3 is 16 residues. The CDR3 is CASSEATGSKLEPQHF. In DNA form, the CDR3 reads TGTGCCAGCAGTGAAGCGACCGGTAGTAAGCTCGAGCCCCAGCATTTT. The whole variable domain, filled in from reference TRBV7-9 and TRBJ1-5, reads DTGVSQNPRHKITKRGQNVTFRCDPISEHNRLYWYRQTLGQGPEFLTYFQNEAQLEKSRLLSDRFSAERPKGSFSTLEIQRTEQGDSAMYLCASSEATGSKLEPQHFGDGTRLSIL.

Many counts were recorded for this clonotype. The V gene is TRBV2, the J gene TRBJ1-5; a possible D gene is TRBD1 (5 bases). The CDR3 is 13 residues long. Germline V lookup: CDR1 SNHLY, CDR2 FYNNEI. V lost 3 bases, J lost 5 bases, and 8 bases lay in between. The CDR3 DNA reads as TGTGCCAGCAGTGACTTACAGGATCAGCCCCAGCATTTT. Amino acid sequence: CASSDLQDQPQHF.

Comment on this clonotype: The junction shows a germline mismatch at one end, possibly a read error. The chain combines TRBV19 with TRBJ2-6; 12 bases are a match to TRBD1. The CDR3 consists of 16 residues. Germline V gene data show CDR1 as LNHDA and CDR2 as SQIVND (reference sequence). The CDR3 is CASSIRRDRGPRTEAF. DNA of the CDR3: TGTGCCAGTAGTATTCGAAGGGACAGGGGGCCTAGGACTGAAGCTTTC. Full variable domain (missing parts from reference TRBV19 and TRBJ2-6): DGGITQSPKYLFRKEGQNVTLSCEQNLNHDAMYWYRQDPGQGLRLIYYSQIVNDFQKGDIAEGYSVSREKKESFPLTVTSAQKNPTAFYLCASSIRRDRGPRTEAFGAGSRLTVL.

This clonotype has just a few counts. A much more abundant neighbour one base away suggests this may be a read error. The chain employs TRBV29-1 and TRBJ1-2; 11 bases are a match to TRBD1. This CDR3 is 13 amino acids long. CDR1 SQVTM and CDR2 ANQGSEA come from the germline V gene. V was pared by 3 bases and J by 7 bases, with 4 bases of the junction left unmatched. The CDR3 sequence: CSVERTGGRGYTF. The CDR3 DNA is TGCAGCGTTGAGAGGACAGGGGGCCGTGGCTACACCTTC. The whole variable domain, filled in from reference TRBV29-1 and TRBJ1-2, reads SAVISQKPSRDICQRGTSLTIQCQVDSQVTMMFWYRQQPGQSLTLIATANQGSEATYESGFVIDKFPISRPNLTFSTLTVSNMSPEDSSIYLCSVERTGGRGYTFGSGTRLTVV.

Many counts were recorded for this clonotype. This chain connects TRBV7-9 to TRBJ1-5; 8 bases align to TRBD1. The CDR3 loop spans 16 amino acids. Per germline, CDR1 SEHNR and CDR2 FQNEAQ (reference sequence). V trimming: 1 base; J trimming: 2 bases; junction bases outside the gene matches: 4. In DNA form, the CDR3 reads TGTGCCAGCAGCTTAGAAAGGGGACAGGGCAATCAGCCCCAGCATTTT. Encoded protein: CASSLERGQGNQPQHF.

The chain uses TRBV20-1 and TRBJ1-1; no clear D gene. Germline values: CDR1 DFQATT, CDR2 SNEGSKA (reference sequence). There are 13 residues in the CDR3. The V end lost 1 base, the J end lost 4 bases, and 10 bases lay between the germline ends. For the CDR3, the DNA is TGCAGTGCTAGAGGTGCGCCGGGCACTGAAGCTTTCTTT. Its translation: CSARGAPGTEAFF.

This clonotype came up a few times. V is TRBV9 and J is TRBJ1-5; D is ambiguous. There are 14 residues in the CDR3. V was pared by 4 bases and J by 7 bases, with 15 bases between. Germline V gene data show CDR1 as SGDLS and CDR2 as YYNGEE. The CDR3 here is CASSPRLGGQPQHF. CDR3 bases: TGTGCCAGCAGCCCTCGCCTGGGTGGGCAGCCCCAGCATTTT.

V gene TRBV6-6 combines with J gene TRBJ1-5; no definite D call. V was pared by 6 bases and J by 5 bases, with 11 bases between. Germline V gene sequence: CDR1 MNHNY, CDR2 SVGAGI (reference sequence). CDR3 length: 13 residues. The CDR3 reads CASRTTEDQPQHF. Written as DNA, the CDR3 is TGTGCCAGCAGAACTACTGAAGATCAGCCCCAGCATTTT.

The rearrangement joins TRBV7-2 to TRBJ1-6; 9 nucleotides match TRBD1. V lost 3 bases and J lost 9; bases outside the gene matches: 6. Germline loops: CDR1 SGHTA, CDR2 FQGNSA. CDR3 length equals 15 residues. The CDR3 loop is CASSLGTGFGSPLHF. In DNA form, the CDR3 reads TGTGCCAGCAGCTTGGGGACAGGGTTCGGTTCACCCCTCCACTTT.

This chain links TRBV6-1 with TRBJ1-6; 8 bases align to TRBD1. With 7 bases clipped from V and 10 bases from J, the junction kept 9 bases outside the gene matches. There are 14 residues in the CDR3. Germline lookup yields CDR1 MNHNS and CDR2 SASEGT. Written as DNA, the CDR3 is TGTGCCAGCAAATCGGACAGGGTGCGCTCACCCCTCCACTTT. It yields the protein CASKSDRVRSPLHF.

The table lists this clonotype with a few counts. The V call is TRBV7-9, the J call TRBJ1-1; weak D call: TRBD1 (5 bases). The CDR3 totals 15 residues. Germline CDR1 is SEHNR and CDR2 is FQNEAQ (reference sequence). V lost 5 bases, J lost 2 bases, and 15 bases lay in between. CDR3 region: CASSGAMGGNTEAFF. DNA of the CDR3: TGTGCCAGCAGCGGGGCCATGGGCGGCAACACTGAAGCTTTCTTT. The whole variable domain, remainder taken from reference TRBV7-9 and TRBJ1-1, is DTGVSQNPRHKITKRGQNVTFRCDPISEHNRLYWYRQTLGQGPEFLTYFQNEAQLEKSRLLSDRFSAERPKGSFSTLEIQRTEQGDSAMYLCASSGAMGGNTEAFFGQGTRLTVV.

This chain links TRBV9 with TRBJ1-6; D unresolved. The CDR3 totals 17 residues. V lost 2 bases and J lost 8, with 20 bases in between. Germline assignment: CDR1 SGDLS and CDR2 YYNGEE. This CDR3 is CASSVSPGLHGDSPLHF. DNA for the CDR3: TGTGCCAGCAGCGTGTCACCTGGGCTTCACGGAGATTCACCCCTCCACTTT.

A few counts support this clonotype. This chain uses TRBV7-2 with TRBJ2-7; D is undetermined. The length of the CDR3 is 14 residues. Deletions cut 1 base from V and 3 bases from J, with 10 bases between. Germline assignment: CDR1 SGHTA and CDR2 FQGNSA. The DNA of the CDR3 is TGTGCCAGCAGCTTAGGTGGCCTTATCTACGAGCAGTACTTC. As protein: CASSLGGLIYEQYF.

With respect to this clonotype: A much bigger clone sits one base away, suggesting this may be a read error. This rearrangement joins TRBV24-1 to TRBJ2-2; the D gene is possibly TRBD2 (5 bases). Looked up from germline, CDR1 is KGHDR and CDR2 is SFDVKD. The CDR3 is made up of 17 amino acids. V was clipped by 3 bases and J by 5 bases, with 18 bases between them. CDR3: CATSDAKDGVRTGELFF. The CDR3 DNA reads TGTGCCACCAGTGATGCGAAGGACGGGGTTCGGACCGGGGAGCTGTTTTTT.

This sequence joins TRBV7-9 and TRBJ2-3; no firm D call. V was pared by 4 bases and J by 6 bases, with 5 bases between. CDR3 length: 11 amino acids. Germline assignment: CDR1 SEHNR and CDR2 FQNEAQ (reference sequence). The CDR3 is CASSYPDTQYF. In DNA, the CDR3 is TGTGCCAGCAGCTATCCCGATACGCAGTATTTT.